The source of this T cell receptor beta chain is a study of T cell repertoires in cytomegalovirus infection. Looking at the study overall: Matching HLA type and CMV infection were both indicated by public TCR beta signatures. General study points: Predominance within the ex vivo response was attributable to HLA-C-restricted CMV-specific TCR beta clonotypes. Carriers of CMV and the relevant HLA type were discriminated by public TCR beta frequency.

The table lists this clonotype with a few counts. Antigen: not known. This CDR3 region has 13 residues. V was trimmed by 3 bases and J by 5 bases, leaving 10 bases between them. Germline assignment: CDR1 DFQATT and CDR2 SNEGSKA (reference sequence). Via MiXCR, TCRdb re-called the reads, giving one row per CDR3 protein. The sample lists roughly 300,000 distinct CDR3 sequences; more than 8% were seen once. This chain links TRBV20-1 with TRBJ1-4; no firm D call. The source material was PBMCs. The TCR sequence derives from a human donor in good health (CMV status not recorded). Some clones in this sample may be carry-over from other donors' samples. The CDR3 region has the DNA TGCAGTGCTAGGGGCAGTCTAAATGAAAAACTGTTTTTT. This translates into CSARGSLNEKLFF.